This T cell receptor beta chain was sequenced in a study of blood T cells in healthy people across ages. Overall study findings and caveats: Diversity estimated from one million T cells was considered an underestimate.

The CDR3 is made up of 20 amino acids. V shed 6 bases, J shed 3 bases, and the junction held 16 bases outside the gene matches. Looked up from germline, CDR1 is MNHEY and CDR2 is SVGEGT. On this clonotype itself: Its target is not known.

The use of a sample-barcoded 5' primer and a J-beta primer mix characterized a second PCR of roughly 6 to 12 cycles. Each cDNA was tagged by a template-switch adaptor containing 12 random nucleotides. Every individual sample yielded 3 million or more paired-end reads (each containing CDR3). Via MiXCR, TCRdb re-called the 5' RACE reads, giving one row per CDR3 protein. Of 720,000 or so distinct CDR3 sequences listed, about 43% were seen once; the top ten hold about 30%. The TCR was taken from a man older than 75 in good health. The chain recombines TRBV6-2 or TRBV6-3 with TRBJ2-4; 14 bases align to TRBD2. Sequenced: blood. CDR3: CASRPGTSGRLGYGKNIQYF. In DNA, the CDR3 is TGTGCCAGCAGACCCGGGACTAGCGGGAGACTTGGGTATGGCAAAAACATTCAGTACTTC.